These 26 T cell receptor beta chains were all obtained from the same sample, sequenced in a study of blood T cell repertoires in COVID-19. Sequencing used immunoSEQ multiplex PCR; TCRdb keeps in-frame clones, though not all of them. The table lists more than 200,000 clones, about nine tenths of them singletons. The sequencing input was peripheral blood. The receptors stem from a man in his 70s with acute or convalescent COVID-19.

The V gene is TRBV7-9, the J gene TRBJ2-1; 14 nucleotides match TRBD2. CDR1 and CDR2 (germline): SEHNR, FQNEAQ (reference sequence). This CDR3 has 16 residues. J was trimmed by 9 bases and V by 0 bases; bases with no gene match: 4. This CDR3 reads CASSLAGTSGSGEQFF. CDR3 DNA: TGTGCCAGCAGCTTAGCGGGGACTAGCGGGAGTGGTGAGCAGTTCTTC.

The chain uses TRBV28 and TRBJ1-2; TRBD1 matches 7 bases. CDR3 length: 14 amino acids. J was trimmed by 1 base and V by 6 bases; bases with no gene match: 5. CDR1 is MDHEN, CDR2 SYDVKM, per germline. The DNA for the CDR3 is TGTGCCAGCAGGCGACAGGGATTTAACTATGGCTACACCTTC. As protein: CASRRQGFNYGYTF.

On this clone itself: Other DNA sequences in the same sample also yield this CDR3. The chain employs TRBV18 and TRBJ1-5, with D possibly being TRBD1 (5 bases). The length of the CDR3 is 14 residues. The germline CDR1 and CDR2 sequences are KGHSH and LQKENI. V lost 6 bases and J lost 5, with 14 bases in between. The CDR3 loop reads CASSPTGGDQPQHF. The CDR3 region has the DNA TGTGCCAGCTCGCCTACTGGGGGGGATCAGCCCCAGCATTTT.

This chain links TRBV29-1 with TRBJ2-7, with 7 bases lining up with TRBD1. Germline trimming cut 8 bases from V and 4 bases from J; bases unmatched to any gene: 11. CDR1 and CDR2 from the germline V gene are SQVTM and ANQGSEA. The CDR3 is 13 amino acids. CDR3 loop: CSTRQGDGYEQYF. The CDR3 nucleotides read TGCAGCACTAGACAGGGAGATGGTTACGAGCAGTACTTC.

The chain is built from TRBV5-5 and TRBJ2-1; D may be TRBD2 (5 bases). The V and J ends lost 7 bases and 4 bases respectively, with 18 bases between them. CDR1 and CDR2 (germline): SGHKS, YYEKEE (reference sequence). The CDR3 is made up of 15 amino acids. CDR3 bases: TGTGCCAGCCTAACCGAGGGTCGGTGGTACAATGAGCAGTTCTTC. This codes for CASLTEGRWYNEQFF.

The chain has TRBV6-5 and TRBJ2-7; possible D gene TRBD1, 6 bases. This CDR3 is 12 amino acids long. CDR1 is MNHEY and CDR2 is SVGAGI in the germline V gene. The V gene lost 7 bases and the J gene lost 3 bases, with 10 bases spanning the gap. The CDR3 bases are TGTGCCAGCACCGAACAGGGCTACGAGCAGTACTTC. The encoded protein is CASTEQGYEQYF.

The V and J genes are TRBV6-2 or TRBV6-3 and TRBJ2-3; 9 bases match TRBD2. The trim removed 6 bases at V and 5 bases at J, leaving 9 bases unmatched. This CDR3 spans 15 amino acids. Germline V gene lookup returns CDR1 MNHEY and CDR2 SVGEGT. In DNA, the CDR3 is TGTGCCAGCAGCAGACTAGCGGCCAAGGGAGATACGCAGTATTTT. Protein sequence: CASSRLAAKGDTQYF.

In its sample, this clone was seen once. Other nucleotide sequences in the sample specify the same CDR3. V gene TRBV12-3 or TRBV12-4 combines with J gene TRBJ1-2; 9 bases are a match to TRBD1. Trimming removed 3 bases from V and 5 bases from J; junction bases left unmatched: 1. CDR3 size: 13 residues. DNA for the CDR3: TGTGCCAGCAGTTTGGGGACAGGGTATGGCTACACCTTC. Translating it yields CASSLGTGYGYTF.

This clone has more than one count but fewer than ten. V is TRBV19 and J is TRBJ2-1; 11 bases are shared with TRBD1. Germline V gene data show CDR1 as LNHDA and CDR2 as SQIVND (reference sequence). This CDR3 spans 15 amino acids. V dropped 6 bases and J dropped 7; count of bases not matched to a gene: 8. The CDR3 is CASSMTGQGVNEQFF. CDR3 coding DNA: TGTGCCAGTAGCATGACGGGACAGGGGGTGAATGAGCAGTTCTTC.

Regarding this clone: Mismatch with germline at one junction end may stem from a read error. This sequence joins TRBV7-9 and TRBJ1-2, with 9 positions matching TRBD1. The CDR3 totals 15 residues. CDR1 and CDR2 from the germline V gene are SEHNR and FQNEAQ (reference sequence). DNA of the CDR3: TGTGCCAGCAGCCTAGCCGGCAGGACAGGGGATGGCTACACCTTC. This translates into CASSLAGRTGDGYTF.

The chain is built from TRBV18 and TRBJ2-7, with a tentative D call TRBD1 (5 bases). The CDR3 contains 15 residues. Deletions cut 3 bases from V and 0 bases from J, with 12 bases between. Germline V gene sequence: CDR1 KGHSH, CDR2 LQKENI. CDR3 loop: CASSPIQVSSYEQYF. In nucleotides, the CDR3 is TGTGCCAGCTCACCGATACAGGTTAGCTCCTACGAGCAGTACTTC.

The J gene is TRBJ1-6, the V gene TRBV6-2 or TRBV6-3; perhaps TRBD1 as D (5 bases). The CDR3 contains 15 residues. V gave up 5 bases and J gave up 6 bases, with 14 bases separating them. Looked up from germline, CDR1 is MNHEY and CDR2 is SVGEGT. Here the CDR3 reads CASSRTGTSNSPLHF. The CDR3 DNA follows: TGTGCCAGCAGTCGGACCGGGACTTCTAATTCACCCCTCCACTTT.

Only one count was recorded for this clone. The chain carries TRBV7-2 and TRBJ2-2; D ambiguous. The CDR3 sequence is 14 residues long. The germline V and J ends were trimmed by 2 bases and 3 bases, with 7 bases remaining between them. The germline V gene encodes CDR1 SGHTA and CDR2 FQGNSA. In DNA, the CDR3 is TGTGCCAGCAGCTTAACGTCGGACACCGGGGAGCTGTTTTTT. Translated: CASSLTSDTGELFF.

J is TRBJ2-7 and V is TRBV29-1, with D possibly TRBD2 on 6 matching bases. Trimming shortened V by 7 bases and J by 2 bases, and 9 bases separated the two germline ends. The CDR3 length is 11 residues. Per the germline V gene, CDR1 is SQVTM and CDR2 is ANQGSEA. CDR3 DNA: TGCAGCGCCGGGGAGGCCTACGAGCAGTACTTC. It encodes CSAGEAYEQYF.

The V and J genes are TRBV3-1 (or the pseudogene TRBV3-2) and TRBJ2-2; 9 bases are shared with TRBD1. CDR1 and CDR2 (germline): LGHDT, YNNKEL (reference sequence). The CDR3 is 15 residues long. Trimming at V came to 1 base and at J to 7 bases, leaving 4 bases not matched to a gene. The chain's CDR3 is CASSQGTGDLGELFF. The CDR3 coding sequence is TGTGCCAGCAGCCAAGGGACAGGGGATCTCGGGGAGCTGTTTTTT.

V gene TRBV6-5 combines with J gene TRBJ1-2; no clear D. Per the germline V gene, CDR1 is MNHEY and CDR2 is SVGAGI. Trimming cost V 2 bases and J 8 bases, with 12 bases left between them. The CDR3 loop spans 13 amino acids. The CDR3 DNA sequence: TGTGCCAGCAGTTACCACGCCACCGAGGGCTACACCTTC. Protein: CASSYHATEGYTF.

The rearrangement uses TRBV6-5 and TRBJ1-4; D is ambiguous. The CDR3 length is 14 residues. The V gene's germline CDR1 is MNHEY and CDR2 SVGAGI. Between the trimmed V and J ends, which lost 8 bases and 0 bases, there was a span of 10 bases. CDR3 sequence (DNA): TGTGCCAGCCGCAGACAACCAACTAATGAAAAACTGTTTTTT. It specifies CASRRQPTNEKLFF.

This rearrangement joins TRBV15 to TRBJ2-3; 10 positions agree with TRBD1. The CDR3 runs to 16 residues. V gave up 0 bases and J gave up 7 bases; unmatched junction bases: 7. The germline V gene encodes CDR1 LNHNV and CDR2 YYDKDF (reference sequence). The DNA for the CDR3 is TGTGCCACCAGCAGAGATCTGGGACAGGGGTGGAATACGCAGTATTTT. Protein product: CATSRDLGQGWNTQYF.

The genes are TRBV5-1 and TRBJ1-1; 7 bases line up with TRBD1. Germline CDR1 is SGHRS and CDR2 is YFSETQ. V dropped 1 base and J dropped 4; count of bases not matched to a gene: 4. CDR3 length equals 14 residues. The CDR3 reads CASSLTGVSTEAFF. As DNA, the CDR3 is TGCGCCAGCAGCTTGACAGGGGTGAGCACTGAAGCTTTCTTT.

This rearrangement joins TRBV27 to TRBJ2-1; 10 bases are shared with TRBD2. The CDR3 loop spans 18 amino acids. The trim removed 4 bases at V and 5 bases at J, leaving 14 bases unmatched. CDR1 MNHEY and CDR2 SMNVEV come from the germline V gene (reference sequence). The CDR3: CASSYPPQASGSNNEQFF. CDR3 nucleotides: TGTGCCAGCAGTTACCCCCCTCAAGCTAGCGGGAGTAACAATGAGCAGTTCTTC.

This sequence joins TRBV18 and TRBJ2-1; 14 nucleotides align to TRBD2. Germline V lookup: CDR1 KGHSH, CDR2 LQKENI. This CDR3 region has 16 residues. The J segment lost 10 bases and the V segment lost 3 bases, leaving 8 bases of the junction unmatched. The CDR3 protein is CASSPLGTSGSVEQFF. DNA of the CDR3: TGTGCCAGCTCACCCTTAGGGACTAGCGGGAGTGTGGAGCAGTTCTTC. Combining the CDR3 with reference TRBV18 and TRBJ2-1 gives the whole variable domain NAGVMQNPRHLVRRRGQEARLRCSPMKGHSHVYWYRQLPEEGLKFMVYLQKENIIDESGMPKERFSAEFPKEGPSILRIQQVVRGDSAAYFCASSPLGTSGSVEQFFGPGTRLTVL.

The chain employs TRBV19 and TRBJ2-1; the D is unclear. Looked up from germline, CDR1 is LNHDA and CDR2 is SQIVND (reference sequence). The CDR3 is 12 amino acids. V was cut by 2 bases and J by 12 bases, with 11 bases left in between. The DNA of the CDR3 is TGTGCCAGTAGTATACCCCCGACGGGGCAGTTCTTC. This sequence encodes CASSIPPTGQFF.

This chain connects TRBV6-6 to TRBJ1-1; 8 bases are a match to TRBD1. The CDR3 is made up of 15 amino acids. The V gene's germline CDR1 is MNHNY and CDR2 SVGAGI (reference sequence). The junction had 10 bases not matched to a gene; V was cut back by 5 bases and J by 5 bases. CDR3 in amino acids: CASSPGQGGKTEAFF. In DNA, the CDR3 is TGTGCCAGCAGTCCCGGACAGGGAGGAAAGACTGAAGCTTTCTTT.

The chain's CDR3 is CSVRQGRNSPLHF. DNA of the CDR3: TGCAGCGTCCGACAGGGGAGGAATTCACCCCTCCACTTT. The V gene is TRBV29-1, the J gene TRBJ1-6, with 8 nucleotides matching TRBD1. The germline CDR1 and CDR2 sequences are SQVTM and ANQGSEA. The J segment lost 7 bases and the V segment lost 6 bases, leaving 5 bases of the junction unmatched. The CDR3 has 13 amino acids.

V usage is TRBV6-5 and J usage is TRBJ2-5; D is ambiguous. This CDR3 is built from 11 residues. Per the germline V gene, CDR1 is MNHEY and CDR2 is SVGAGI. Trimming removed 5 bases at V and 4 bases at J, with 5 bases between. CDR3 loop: CASSQLETQYF. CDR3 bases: TGTGCCAGCAGTCAACTAGAGACCCAGTACTTC.

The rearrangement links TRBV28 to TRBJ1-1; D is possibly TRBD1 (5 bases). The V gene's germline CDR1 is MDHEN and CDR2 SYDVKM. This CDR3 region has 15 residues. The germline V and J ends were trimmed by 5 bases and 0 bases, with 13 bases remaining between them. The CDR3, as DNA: TGTGCCAGCAGTCCCGGACACCTACTGAACACTGAAGCTTTCTTT. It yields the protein CASSPGHLLNTEAFF. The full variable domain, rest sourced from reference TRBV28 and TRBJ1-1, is DVKVTQSSRYLVKRTGEKVFLECVQDMDHENMFWYRQDPGLGLRLIYFSYDVKMKEKGDIPEGYSVSREKKERFSLILESASTNQTSMYLCASSPGHLLNTEAFFGQGTRLTVV.